The T cell receptor beta chain under discussion was sequenced for a study of blood T cell repertoires in COVID-19. The overall study: Donors in the United States, Italy and Spain gave samples during acute or convalescent COVID-19.

The method was immunoSEQ multiplex PCR; TCRdb's version includes in-frame clones alone and lacks a portion of them. Among approximately 170,000 clones, about four fifths were seen once, and the ten largest hold 6% to 9%. CDR1 is MNHEY and CDR2 is SMNVEV in the germline V gene (reference sequence). Trimming shortened V by 2 bases and J by 7 bases, and 9 bases separated the two germline ends. The CDR3 spans 13 residues. Sequenced material: peripheral blood. The receptor was derived from a man between 40 and 49 years old who had recovered from COVID-19. The V and J genes are TRBV27 and TRBJ2-1; possible D gene TRBD1, 6 bases. This CDR3 reads CASSLDRRNEQFF. CDR3 in DNA: TGTGCCAGCAGTTTAGACAGGCGAAATGAGCAGTTCTTC.